This entry is about one T cell receptor beta chain. The antigen remains unidentified. The data originate from a study of T cells in localized non-small cell lung cancer. Study conclusions and caveats: Among the tissues sampled, uninvolved adjacent lung had the highest T cell clonality, above tumor. Without multi-region sequencing, intratumor heterogeneity could not be excluded.

Using immunoSEQ multiplex PCR, the repertoire was profiled, and TCRdb retains in-frame clones only, with some absent. The sample yields about 2,700 clones, just under 30% seen once. Per germline, CDR1 SGHNT and CDR2 YENEEA. This CDR3 contains 14 residues. V was pared by 5 bases and J by 6 bases, with 17 bases between. The sequenced sample was lung tumor tissue, obtained before any cancer treatment. V is TRBV11-3 and J is TRBJ2-7; D may be TRBD1 or TRBD2 (7 bases each). The TCR originated in a woman aged 40-75 years with stage III lung adenocarcinoma. The DNA of the CDR3 is TGTGCCAGCAGCCAAAGGGAGGGGGCGGGCGAGCAGTACTTC. It encodes CASSQREGAGEQYF.